This is a list of T cell receptor beta chains from one sample in a study of blood T cell repertoires in COVID-19. TCRdb's table, derived via immunoSEQ multiplex PCR, lists solely in-frame clones and lacks some. Of approximately 400,000 clones in the sample, 70% to 90% were seen once. The material sequenced was PBMCs or T cells enriched from blood (not recorded which). The receptor source for this set is a woman aged 18-30 years who had recovered from COVID-19. Each CDR3 is given with its conserved first and last residue. Each record gives: V gene, clone size, D gene, J gene, CDR3 protein, CDR3 DNA. A D gene is named only where the DNA matches it firmly. Clone sizes are given selectively: once, few, many, or a class where the clone is expanded.

v_gene: TRBV5-1; abundance: NA; d_gene: TRBD1; j_gene: TRBJ2-3; CDR3aa: CASSLRQGEDTQYF; CDR3nt: TGCGCCAGCAGCTTGAGACAGGGTGAAGATACGCAGTATTTT
v_gene: TRBV11-2; abundance: NA; d_gene: NA; j_gene: TRBJ1-1; CDR3aa: CASSLEVGRVLAFF; CDR3nt: TGTGCCAGCAGCTTAGAGGTTGGGAGGGTCTTGGCTTTCTTT
v_gene: TRBV4-1; abundance: NA; d_gene: NA; j_gene: TRBJ1-1; CDR3aa: CASSQPTRTEGWAFF; CDR3nt: TGCGCCAGCAGCCAACCGACCCGGACGGAGGGGTGGGCTTTCTTT
v_gene: TRBV4-1; abundance: many; d_gene: NA; j_gene: TRBJ2-1; CDR3aa: CASSSRGGVNNEQFF; CDR3nt: TGCGCCAGCAGCTCGAGAGGGGGGGTGAACAATGAGCAGTTCTTC
v_gene: TRBV30; abundance: once; d_gene: NA; j_gene: TRBJ2-5; CDR3aa: CAWSRRSQETQYF; CDR3nt: TGTGCCTGGAGTCGGAGGTCCCAAGAGACCCAGTACTTC
v_gene: TRBV18; abundance: NA; d_gene: TRBD1; j_gene: TRBJ2-7; CDR3aa: CASSPGSGGQGVHEQYF; CDR3nt: TGTGCCAGCTCACCAGGGTCGGGCGGACAGGGGGTTCACGAGCAGTACTTC
v_gene: TRBV29-1; abundance: NA; d_gene: TRBD1; j_gene: TRBJ1-1; CDR3aa: CSAGTANTEAFF; CDR3nt: TGCAGCGCCGGGACAGCGAACACTGAAGCTTTCTTT
v_gene: TRBV19; abundance: NA; d_gene: NA; j_gene: TRBJ1-5; CDR3aa: CASSTDDIQSNQPQHF; CDR3nt: TGTGCCAGTAGTACTGATGACATTCAGAGCAATCAGCCCCAGCATTTT
v_gene: TRBV6-5; abundance: NA; d_gene: TRBD1; j_gene: TRBJ1-2; CDR3aa: CASSPTPGQVYGYTF; CDR3nt: TGTGCCAGCAGTCCTACCCCTGGACAGGTTTATGGCTACACCTTC
v_gene: TRBV19; abundance: NA; d_gene: TRBD1; j_gene: TRBJ2-7; CDR3aa: CASSIGTGRTYEQYF; CDR3nt: TGTGCCAGTAGTATAGGGACAGGTCGGACCTACGAGCAGTACTTC
v_gene: TRBV29-1; abundance: NA; d_gene: TRBD1; j_gene: TRBJ2-2; CDR3aa: CSVGQGGYTGELFF; CDR3nt: TGCAGCGTGGGACAGGGGGGGTACACCGGGGAGCTGTTTTTT
v_gene: TRBV13; abundance: NA; d_gene: TRBD1; j_gene: TRBJ1-2; CDR3aa: CASSYGTGGIYGYTF; CDR3nt: TGTGCCAGCAGCTATGGGACAGGGGGAATCTATGGCTACACCTTC
v_gene: TRBV7-8; abundance: once; d_gene: NA; j_gene: TRBJ2-3; CDR3aa: CASSLWDNTDTQYF; CDR3nt: TGTGCCAGCAGCTTATGGGACAACACAGATACGCAGTATTTT
v_gene: TRBV3-1/TRBV3-2; abundance: once; d_gene: NA; j_gene: TRBJ2-5; CDR3aa: CASSQVGGETQYF; CDR3nt: TGTGCCAGCAGCCAAGTCGGAGGAGAGACCCAGTACTTC
v_gene: TRBV2; abundance: NA; d_gene: TRBD1; j_gene: TRBJ2-1; CDR3aa: CASSEVRGQGNEQFF; CDR3nt: TGTGCCAGCAGTGAAGTCAGGGGGCAAGGCAATGAGCAGTTCTTC
v_gene: TRBV30; abundance: NA; d_gene: NA; j_gene: TRBJ2-1; CDR3aa: CAWSVGVGISYNEQFF; CDR3nt: TGTGCCTGGAGTGTGGGAGTGGGGATCTCCTACAATGAGCAGTTCTTC
v_gene: TRBV2; abundance: NA; d_gene: TRBD1; j_gene: TRBJ2-1; CDR3aa: CASRGDRDRGVNEQFF; CDR3nt: TGTGCCAGCAGGGGGGACCGGGACAGGGGGGTAAATGAGCAGTTCTTC